This T cell receptor (beta chain) was sequenced for a study of T cells after yellow fever vaccination. TCRdb called the 5' RACE reads again in MiXCR, with one record for every CDR3 protein. The table has just under 600,000 distinct CDR3 sequences, approximately 13% seen once. The CDR3 covers 13 residues. V gave up 6 bases and J gave up 7 bases; unmatched junction bases: 4. The V gene is TRBV12-3 or TRBV12-4, the J gene TRBJ2-1, with 9 nucleotides matching TRBD1. The clonotype comes from a man aged 30 to 45 who received the YFV17D yellow fever vaccine. The source material was PBMCs, sampled on the day of the yellow fever booster vaccination. The CDR3 nucleotides read TGTGCCAGCAGGCCGACAGGGGGAAATGAGCAGTTCTTC. This translates into CASRPTGGNEQFF.